This paragraph covers one TCR beta chain sequence. This sample is drawn from a study of Graves' ophthalmopathy and Graves' hyperthyroidism. The CDR3 covers 15 residues. V shed 2 bases and J shed 2 bases, with 12 bases lying between them. The V gene's germline CDR1 is SGHAT and CDR2 FQDESV (reference sequence). Amplified TCR beta CDR3 regions were obtained using RNA transcripts as template. HTBI-primed first-round RT-PCR preceded second-round multiplex PCR. TCRdb reprocessed the multiplex PCR reads with MiXCR, giving one entry per CDR3 protein. The data show approximately 160,000 distinct CDR3 sequences, 39% seen once.

The gene calls are TRBV11-1 and TRBJ1-2, with D tentatively TRBD1 (6 bases). This TCR was recovered from a man aged 30 to 45 with Graves' ophthalmopathy. Source material: peripheral blood. The CDR3 coding sequence is TGTGCCAGCAGCTTATACCGGACAGCAAACTATGGCTACACCTTC. It codes for CASSLYRTANYGYTF.